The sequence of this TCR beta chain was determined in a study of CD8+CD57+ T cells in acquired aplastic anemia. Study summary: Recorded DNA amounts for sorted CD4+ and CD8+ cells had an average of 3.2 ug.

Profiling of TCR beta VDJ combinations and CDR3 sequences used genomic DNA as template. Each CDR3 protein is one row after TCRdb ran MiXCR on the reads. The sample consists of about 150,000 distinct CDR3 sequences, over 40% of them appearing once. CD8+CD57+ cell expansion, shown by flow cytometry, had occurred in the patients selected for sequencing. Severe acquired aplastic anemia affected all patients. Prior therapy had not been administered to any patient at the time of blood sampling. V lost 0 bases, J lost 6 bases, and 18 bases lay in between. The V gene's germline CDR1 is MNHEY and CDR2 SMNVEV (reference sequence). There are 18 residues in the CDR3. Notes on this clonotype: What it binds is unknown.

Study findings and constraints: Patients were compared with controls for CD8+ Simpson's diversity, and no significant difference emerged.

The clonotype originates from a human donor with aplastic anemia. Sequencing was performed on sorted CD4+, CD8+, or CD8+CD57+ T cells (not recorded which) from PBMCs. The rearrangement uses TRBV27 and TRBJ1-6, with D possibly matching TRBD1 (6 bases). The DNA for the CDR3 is TGTGCCAGCAGTTTATCGGCATGGCAGGGGCCCTCTAATTCACCCCTCCACTTT. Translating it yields CASSLSAWQGPSNSPLHF.